This T cell receptor (beta chain) was recorded in a study of cytomegalovirus exposure and HLA in healthy donors. The CDR3 totals 12 residues. The germline V gene has CDR1 SGHAT and CDR2 FQNNGV. The ends were cut back, 2 bases at V and 2 bases at J, with 3 bases in the middle. Only in-frame clones appear in the TCRdb table, and some are missing; sequencing was by immunoSEQ multiplex PCR. The table includes 150,000 to 200,000 clones, about 81% detected once. The chain uses TRBV11-2 and TRBJ2-5; D ambiguous. The TCR was taken from a woman in her twenties or thirties in good health and CMV-seronegative. Sequencing input: PBMCs. CDR3 in amino acids: CASSLQQETQYF. DNA for the CDR3: TGTGCCAGCAGCTTACAACAAGAGACCCAGTACTTC.